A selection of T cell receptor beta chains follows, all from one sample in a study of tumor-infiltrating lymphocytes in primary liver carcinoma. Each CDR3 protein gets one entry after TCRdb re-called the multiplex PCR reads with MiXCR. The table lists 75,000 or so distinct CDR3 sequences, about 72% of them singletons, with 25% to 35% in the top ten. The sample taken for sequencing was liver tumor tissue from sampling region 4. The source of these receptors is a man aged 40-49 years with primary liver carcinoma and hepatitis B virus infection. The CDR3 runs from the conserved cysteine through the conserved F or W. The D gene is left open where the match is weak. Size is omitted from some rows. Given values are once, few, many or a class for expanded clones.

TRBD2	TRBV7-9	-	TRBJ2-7	CASSLGGTQGLVQEQYF	TGTGCCAGCAGCTTAGGAGGCACCCAGGGACTAGTTCAAGAGCAGTACTTC
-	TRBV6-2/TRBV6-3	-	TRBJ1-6	CAGSLTGYNSPFHF	TGTGCCGGCAGCCTCACAGGATATAATTCACCCTTCCACTTT
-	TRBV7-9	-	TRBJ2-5	CASSPQQVAWSVETQYF	TGTGCCAGCAGCCCACAACAGGTGGCGTGGAGTGTAGAGACCCAGTACTTC
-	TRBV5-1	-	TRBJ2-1	CANSLGAYNEQFF	TGTGCCAACAGCTTGGGCGCTTACAATGAGCAGTTCTTC
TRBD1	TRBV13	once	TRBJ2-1	CASTPMGQISYNEQFF	TGTGCCAGCACGCCAATGGGACAGATTTCCTACAATGAGCAGTTCTTC
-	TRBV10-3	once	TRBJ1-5	CAINESTGTERQPQHF	TGTGCCATCAATGAGTCTACAGGAACCGAACGGCAACCCCAGCATTTT
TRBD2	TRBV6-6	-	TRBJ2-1	CASCYTSGRGNEQFF	TGTGCCAGCTGTTACACTAGCGGTAGGGGGAATGAGCAGTTCTTC
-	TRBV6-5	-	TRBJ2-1	CASSPLASYNGQFF	TGTGCCAGCAGTCCCCTAGCGAGTTACAATGGGCAGTTCTTC
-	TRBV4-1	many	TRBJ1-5	CASSQGAGGGNPQHF	TGCGCCAGCAGCCAAGGGGCGGGGGGGGGTAATCCCCAGCATTTT
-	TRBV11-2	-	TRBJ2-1	CASVGRANEQFF	TGTGCCAGCGTAGGCCGGGCAAATGAGCAGTTCTTC
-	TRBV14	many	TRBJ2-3	CASSQVGGATDTQYF	TGTGCCAGCAGCCAAGTTGGAGGGGCCACAGATACGCAGTATTTT
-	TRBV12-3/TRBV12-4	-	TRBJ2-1	CASNGDFNEQFF	TGTGCCAGTAATGGAGACTTCAATGAGCAGTTCTTC
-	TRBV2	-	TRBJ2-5	CASSRRGETQYF	TGTGCCAGCAGTCGACGGGGAGAGACCCAGTACTTC
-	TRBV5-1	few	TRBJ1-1	CASSLTPGQKAFF	TGCGCCAGCAGCTTGACCCCCGGACAGAAAGCTTTCTTT
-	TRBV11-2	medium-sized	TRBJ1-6	CASSSLSGNSPLHF	TGTGCCAGCAGCTCGCTCTCCGGAAATTCACCCCTCCACTTT
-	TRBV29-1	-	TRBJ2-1	CSAVPLGNKQFF	TGCAGCGCTGTTCCATTGGGCAATAAGCAGTTCTTC
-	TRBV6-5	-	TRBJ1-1	CASRPAERGTEAFF	TGTGCCAGCAGGCCCGCAGAGCGCGGAACTGAAGCTTTCTTT
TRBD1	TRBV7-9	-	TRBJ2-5	CAGSPQQGAWSGGTQYF	TGTGCCGGCAGCCCACAACAGGGGGCGTGGAGTGGAGGGACCCAGTACTTC
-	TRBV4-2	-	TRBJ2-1	CANSPVGQGNEQFF	TGTGCAAACAGCCCCGTCGGGCAGGGCAATGAGCAGTTCTTC
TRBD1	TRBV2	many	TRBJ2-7	CASSEGTTGFTYEQYF	TGTGCCAGCAGTGAAGGGACGACAGGGTTTACCTACGAGCAGTACTTC
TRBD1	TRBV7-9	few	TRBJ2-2	CVSSNIPGQGSDTGELFF	TGTGTCAGCAGCAATATCCCGGGACAGGGTTCGGACACCGGGGAGCTGTTTTTT
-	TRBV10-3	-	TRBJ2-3	CAISDRTGTYTQYF	TGTGCCATCAGTGATAGAACGGGCACATATACGCAGTATTTT
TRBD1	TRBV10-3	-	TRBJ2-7	CAISEGQGSYQQYF	TGCGCCATCAGTGAGGGACAGGGGTCCTACCAGCAGTACTTC
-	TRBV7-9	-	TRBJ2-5	CASSLEEAQYF	TGTGCCAGCAGCTTGGAAGAGGCCCAGTACTTC
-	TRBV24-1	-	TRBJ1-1	CATSDSQGSEAFF	TGTGCCACCAGTGATTCCCAGGGCTCTGAAGCTTTCTTT
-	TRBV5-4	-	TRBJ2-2	CATSPFSGGTGELFF	TGTGCCACCAGCCCTTTTAGCGGAGGCACCGGGGAGTTGTTTTTT
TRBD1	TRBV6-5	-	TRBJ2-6	CASSLWTGIKAGANVPTF	TGCGCCAGCAGTCTTTGGACAGGGATAAAAGCTGGGGCCAACGTCCCGACTTTC
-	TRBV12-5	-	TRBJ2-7	CGSPPGSKQYF	TGTGGTAGTCCCCCGGGGTCCAAGCAGTACTTC
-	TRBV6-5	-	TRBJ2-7	CVSSYVRDSHYEQYF	TGTGTCAGCAGTTACGTGCGGGACTCCCACTACGAGCAGTACTTC
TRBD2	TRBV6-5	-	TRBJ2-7	CASSPSAGGTYEQYF	TGTGCCAGCAGTCCTTCGGCGGGAGGCACCTATGAGCAGTACTTC
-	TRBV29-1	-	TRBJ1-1	CIASEARSAEAFF	TGCATCGCATCGGAGGCGAGGAGCGCTGAAGCTTTCTTT
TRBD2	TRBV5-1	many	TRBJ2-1	CASSRGLAISRDEQFF	TGCGCCAGCAGCCGAGGACTAGCGATTAGCCGGGATGAGCAGTTCTTC
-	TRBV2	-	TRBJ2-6	CTSSPVVGANVLTF	TGTACCAGTAGCCCCGTAGTTGGGGCCAACGTCCTGACTTTC
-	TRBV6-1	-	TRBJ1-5	CASGEARGAQPQHF	TGTGCCAGCGGTGAAGCGCGGGGGGCTCAGCCCCAGCATTTT
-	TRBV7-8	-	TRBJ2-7	CASNFDSGNSYEQYF	TGTGCCAGCAACTTCGACAGCGGTAACTCCTACGAGCAGTACTTC
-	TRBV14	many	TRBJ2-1	CASSQAGQDRHNEQFF	TGTGCCAGCAGCCAAGCTGGCCAGGACCGCCACAATGAGCAGTTCTTC
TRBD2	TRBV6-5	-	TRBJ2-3	CASSGLAGASAQYF	TGTGCCAGCTCGGGACTAGCTGGGGCTTCCGCGCAGTATTTT
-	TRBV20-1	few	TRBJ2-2	CSARDSTGNTGELFF	TGCAGTGCTAGGGACTCGACAGGAAACACCGGGGAGCTGTTTTTT
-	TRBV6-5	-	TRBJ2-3	CASMGMGTDTQYF	TGTGCCAGCATGGGAATGGGTACGGATACGCAGTATTTT
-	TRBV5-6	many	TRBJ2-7	CASSPQTDTYEQYF	TGTGCCAGCAGCCCTCAGACGGATACCTACGAGCAGTACTTC
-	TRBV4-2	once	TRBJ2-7	CVSSQSYGNSHEQYF	TGTGTCAGCAGCCAAAGTTACGGGAACTCACACGAGCAGTACTTC
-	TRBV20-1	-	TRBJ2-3	CSERGVSVDTQYF	TGCAGTGAAAGGGGGGTCAGTGTTGATACGCAGTATTTT
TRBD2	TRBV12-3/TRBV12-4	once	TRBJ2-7	CACSRSGSSYEQYF	TGTGCCTGTAGCCGTAGCGGGTCCTCCTACGAGCAGTACTTC
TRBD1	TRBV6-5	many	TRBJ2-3	CASSYSGGDGTDTQYF	TGTGCCAGCAGTTATTCAGGGGGCGATGGCACAGATACGCAGTATTTT
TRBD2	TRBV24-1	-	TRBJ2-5	CATSGGTSGRGPQYF	TGTGCCACCAGTGGGGGGACTAGCGGGAGGGGTCCCCAGTACTTC
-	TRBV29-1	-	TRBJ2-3	CGVSRALRDEQYF	TGCGGCGTTTCCCGGGCCCTTCGAGATGAGCAGTATTTT
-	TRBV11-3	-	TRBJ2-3	CASSLVGSLDTQYF	TGTGCCAGCAGCCTCGTGGGGAGCCTTGATACGCAGTATTTT